A selection of T cell receptor beta chains follows, all from one sample in a study of OX40 agonist ivuxolimab in advanced cancers. Clones were sequenced by immunoSEQ multiplex PCR, and TCRdb holds only the in-frame ones, with some missing. The data contain fewer than 85,000 clones, around 82% of them singletons. The sample in question was CD4+ or CD8+ T cells sorted from blood, obtained in a trial of the OX40 agonist ivuxolimab. The receptors stem from an adult with an advanced solid tumor such as melanoma, head and neck, liver or kidney cancer. Each CDR3 is given with its conserved first and last residue. D genes are given only for firm matches. Rows give clone size only sometimes, using once, few, many, or a class for an expanded clone.

>TRBV7-2|TRBJ2-7|NA|NA
CASSFGGYYEQYF
TGTGCCAGCAGCTTCGGGGGATACTACGAGCAGTACTTC
>TRBV19|TRBJ2-1|NA|NA
CASSITETYNEQFF
TGTGCCAGTAGTATAACAGAGACCTACAATGAGCAGTTCTTC
>TRBV5-6|TRBJ1-1|TRBD1|NA
CASSTTTGGNTEAFF
TGTGCCAGCAGCACGACGACAGGGGGGAACACTGAAGCTTTCTTT
>TRBV7-2|TRBJ1-1|NA|NA
CASSLGQSNTEAFF
TGTGCCAGCAGCTTAGGACAGTCGAACACTGAAGCTTTCTTT
>TRBV4-3|TRBJ1-2|NA|NA
CASSQDLVYGYTF
TGCGCCAGCAGCCAAGATCTGGTCTATGGCTACACCTTC
>TRBV10-3|TRBJ2-3|NA|few
CAISDRFDTQYF
TGTGCCATCAGTGATCGGTTTGATACGCAGTATTTT
>TRBV19|TRBJ1-5|NA|NA
CAAALREGNQPQHF
TGTGCAGCTGCCCTCAGGGAGGGAAATCAGCCCCAGCATTTT
>TRBV10-3|TRBJ2-7|TRBD1|NA
CAISGTGESYEQYF
TGTGCCATCAGTGGGACAGGGGAATCCTACGAGCAGTACTTC
>TRBV10-3|TRBJ1-3|TRBD1|NA
CAISTGQGAGNTIYF
TGTGCCATCAGTACGGGACAGGGGGCTGGAAACACCATATATTTT
>TRBV7-9|TRBJ2-1|TRBD2|NA
CASSPTSGNNEQFF
TGTGCCAGCAGTCCGACTAGCGGGAACAATGAGCAGTTCTTC
>TRBV7-9|TRBJ2-2|NA|NA
CASSPTGTMNTGELFF
TGTGCCAGCAGCCCCACCGGGACGATGAACACCGGGGAGCTGTTTTTT
>TRBV28|TRBJ2-2|NA|NA
CASSLGGYTGELFF
TGTGCCAGCAGTTTAGGAGGGTACACCGGGGAGCTGTTTTTT
>TRBV5-1|TRBJ1-6|NA|NA
CASSLVGVSYNSPLHF
TGCGCCAGCAGCTTGGTAGGGGTCTCCTATAATTCACCCCTCCACTTT